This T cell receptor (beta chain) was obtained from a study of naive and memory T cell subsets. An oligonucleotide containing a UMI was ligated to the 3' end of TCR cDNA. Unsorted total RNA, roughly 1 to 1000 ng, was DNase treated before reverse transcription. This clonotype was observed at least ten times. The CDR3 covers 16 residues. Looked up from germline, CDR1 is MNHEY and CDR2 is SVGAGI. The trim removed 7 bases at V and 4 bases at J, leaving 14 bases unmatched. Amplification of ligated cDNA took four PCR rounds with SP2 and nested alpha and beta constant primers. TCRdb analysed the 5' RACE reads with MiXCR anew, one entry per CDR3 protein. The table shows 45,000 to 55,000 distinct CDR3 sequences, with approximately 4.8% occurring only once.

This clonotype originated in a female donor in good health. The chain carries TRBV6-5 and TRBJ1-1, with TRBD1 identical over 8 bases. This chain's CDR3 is CASKDGAGGAGTEAFF. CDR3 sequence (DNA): TGTGCCAGCAAAGACGGGGCAGGGGGCGCGGGCACTGAAGCTTTCTTT.